The subject of this entry is one T cell receptor (beta chain). Its target is not known. Isolated RNA was reverse transcribed in full, so expressed TCRB transcripts were sequenced. TCRdb keeps only in-frame clones here, not all; method: immunoSEQ multiplex PCR. The table records roughly 340,000 clones, 10% to 15% of them present only once. This record belongs to a study of beta chain features in type 1 diabetes. Study at large: The study examined 107,917,701 sorted cells across all samples. Study-wide results and caveats: Moderately but significantly shorter TCRB CDR3s were found in Type 1 diabetes patients in all four CD4+ subsets.

This CDR3 is built from 15 residues. Per germline, CDR1 SGHAT and CDR2 FQNNGV. The junction had 7 bases not matched to a gene; V was cut back by 5 bases and J by 7 bases. The chain couples TRBV11-2 to TRBJ2-1; 11 nucleotides match TRBD1. The receptor comes from a woman under 30 with type 1 diabetes. Material: naive CD4+ T cells from blood. CDR3 residues: CASSTGTGGWNEQFF. The CDR3 DNA reads TGTGCCAGCAGCACTGGGACAGGGGGTTGGAATGAGCAGTTCTTC.